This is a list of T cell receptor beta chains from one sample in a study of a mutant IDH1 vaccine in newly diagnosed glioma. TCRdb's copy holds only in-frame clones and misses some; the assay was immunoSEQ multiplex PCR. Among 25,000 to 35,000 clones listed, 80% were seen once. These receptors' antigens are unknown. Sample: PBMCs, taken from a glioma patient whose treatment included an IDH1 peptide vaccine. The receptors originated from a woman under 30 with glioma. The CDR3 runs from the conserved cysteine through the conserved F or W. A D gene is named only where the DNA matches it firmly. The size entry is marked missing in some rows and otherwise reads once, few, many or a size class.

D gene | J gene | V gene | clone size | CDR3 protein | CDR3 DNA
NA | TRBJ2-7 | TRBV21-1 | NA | CASSEGGTSGGAVYEQYF | TGTGCCAGCAGCGAAGGAGGGACTAGCGGGGGGGCCGTCTACGAGCAGTACTTC
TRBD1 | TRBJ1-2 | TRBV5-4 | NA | CASSFADRTNYGYTF | TGTGCCAGCAGCTTTGCGGACAGGACTAACTATGGCTACACCTTC
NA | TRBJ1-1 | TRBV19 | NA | CASSAAFGQPNTEAFF | TGTGCCAGTAGTGCCGCCTTCGGACAGCCGAACACTGAAGCTTTCTTT
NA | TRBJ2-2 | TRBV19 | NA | CASRLRGRNTGELFF | TGTGCCAGTAGGCTTAGGGGAAGGAACACCGGGGAGCTGTTTTTT
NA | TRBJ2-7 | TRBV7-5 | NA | CARSLARRGGAYEQYF | TGTGCCAGAAGCTTAGCCCGGCGGGGGGGAGCCTACGAGCAGTACTTC
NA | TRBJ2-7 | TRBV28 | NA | CASRSTTPPNEQYF | TGTGCCAGCAGGTCTACTACCCCTCCTAACGAGCAGTACTTC
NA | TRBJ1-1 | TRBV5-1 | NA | CASSLTDRNTEAFF | TGCGCCAGCAGCTTAACCGATAGGAACACTGAAGCTTTCTTT
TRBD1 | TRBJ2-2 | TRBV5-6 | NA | CASSLAGGQGGTGELFF | TGTGCCAGCAGCTTGGCAGGAGGACAGGGAGGAACCGGGGAGCTGTTTTTT
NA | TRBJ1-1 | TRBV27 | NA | CASSSPLRPNTEAFF | TGTGCCAGCAGTTCTCCCCTGAGACCTAACACTGAAGCTTTCTTT
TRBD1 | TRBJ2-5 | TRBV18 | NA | CASSPRQAGGQETQYF | TGTGCCAGCTCACCACGACAGGCAGGGGGACAAGAGACCCAGTACTTC
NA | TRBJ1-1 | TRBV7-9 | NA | CASSPSLGKAEAFF | TGTGCCAGCAGCCCGAGTCTCGGGAAAGCTGAAGCTTTCTTT
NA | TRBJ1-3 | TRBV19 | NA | CASSRTGNTIYF | TGTGCCAGTAGTCGGACAGGAAACACCATATATTTT
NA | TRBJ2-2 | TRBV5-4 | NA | CASSLAVQYTGELFF | TGTGCCAGCAGCTTGGCGGTACAGTACACCGGGGAGCTGTTTTTT
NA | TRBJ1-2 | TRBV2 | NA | CASSERGTTLGYGYTF | TGTGCCAGCAGTGAGAGAGGCACGACCCTCGGCTATGGCTACACCTTC
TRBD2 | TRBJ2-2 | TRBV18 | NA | CASSPLLAGNTGELFF | TGTGCCAGCTCACCATTACTAGCGGGTAACACCGGGGAGCTGTTTTTT
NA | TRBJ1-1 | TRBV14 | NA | CASSQDGIGTEAFF | TGTGCCAGCAGCCAAGATGGGATTGGCACTGAAGCTTTCTTT
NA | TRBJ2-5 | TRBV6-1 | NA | CASSEYPTTKLYQETQYF | TGTGCCAGCAGTGAATACCCGACAACTAAACTGTACCAAGAGACCCAGTACTTC
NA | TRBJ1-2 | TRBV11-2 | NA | CASSPDRNYGYTF | TGTGCCAGCAGCCCAGACAGGAACTATGGCTACACCTTC
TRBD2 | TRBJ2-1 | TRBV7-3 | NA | CASSFSPAGAPNNEQFF | TGTGCCAGCAGCTTTAGTCCAGCGGGAGCCCCTAACAATGAGCAGTTCTTC
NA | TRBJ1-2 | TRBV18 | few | CASSRDYGYTF | TGTGCCAGCTCACGGGACTATGGCTACACCTTC
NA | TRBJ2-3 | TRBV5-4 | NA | CASTLKGNFYTDTQYF | TGTGCCAGCACCCTGAAGGGTAACTTTTACACAGATACGCAGTATTTT
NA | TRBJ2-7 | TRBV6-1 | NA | CASSDRGTYEQYF | TGTGCCAGCAGTGACCGGGGGACCTACGAGCAGTACTTC
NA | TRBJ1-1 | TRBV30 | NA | CAWSRKGSGSTEAFF | TGTGCCTGGAGTCGTAAGGGCTCCGGGAGCACTGAAGCTTTCTTT
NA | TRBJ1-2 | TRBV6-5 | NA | CASTTAGPNYGYTF | TGTGCCAGCACTACCGCGGGGCCTAACTATGGCTACACCTTC
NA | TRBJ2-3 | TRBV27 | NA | CASSHPKDTQYF | TGTGCCAGCAGTCACCCAAAAGATACGCAGTATTTT
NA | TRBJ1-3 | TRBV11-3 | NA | CASSLDRYSGNTIYF | TGTGCCAGCAGCTTAGACCGATACTCTGGAAACACCATATATTTT
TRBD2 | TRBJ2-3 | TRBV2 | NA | CASTLAAGGPPDTQYF | TGTGCCAGCACCCTCGCGGCGGGGGGGCCCCCAGATACGCAGTATTTT
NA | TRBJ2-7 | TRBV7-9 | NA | CASSLGRSTYEQYF | TGTGCCAGCAGCTTAGGGCGTTCCACCTACGAGCAGTACTTC
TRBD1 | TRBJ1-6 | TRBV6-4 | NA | CASRDRDNSPLHF | TGTGCCAGCCGGGACAGGGATAATTCACCCCTCCACTTT
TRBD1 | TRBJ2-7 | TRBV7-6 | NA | CASSFGQGNDEQYF | TGTGCCAGCAGCTTTGGACAGGGGAATGACGAGCAGTACTTC
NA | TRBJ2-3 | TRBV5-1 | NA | CASSLVGGTSTDTQYF | TGCGCCAGCAGCTTGGTGGGGGGAACTAGCACAGATACGCAGTATTTT
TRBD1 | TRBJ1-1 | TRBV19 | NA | CASSREGANTEAFF | TGTGCCAGTAGTAGAGAGGGGGCTAACACTGAAGCTTTCTTT
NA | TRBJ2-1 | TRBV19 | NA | CASSIVGDSLNEQFF | TGTGCCAGTAGTATAGTAGGGGACTCACTCAATGAGCAGTTCTTC
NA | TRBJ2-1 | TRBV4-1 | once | CASRKGQISETYNEQFF | TGCGCCAGCAGGAAAGGGCAGATTAGCGAAACCTACAATGAGCAGTTCTTC
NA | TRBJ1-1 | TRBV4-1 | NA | CASSQTGNTEAFF | TGCGCCAGCAGCCAAACCGGGAACACTGAAGCTTTCTTT
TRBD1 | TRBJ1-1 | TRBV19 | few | CASSIFGQGPAFF | TGTGCCAGTAGTATATTTGGACAGGGCCCGGCGTTCTTT
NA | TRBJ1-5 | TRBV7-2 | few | CASSQTSGLDQPQHF | TGTGCCAGCAGTCAAACTAGTGGGTTGGATCAGCCCCAGCATTTT
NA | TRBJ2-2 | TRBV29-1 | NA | CSVAGLTGELFF | TGCAGCGTCGCGGGCCTCACCGGGGAGCTGTTTTTT
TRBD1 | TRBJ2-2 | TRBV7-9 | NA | CASSSPTGPGELFF | TGTGCCAGCAGCTCCCCGACAGGGCCCGGGGAGCTGTTTTTT
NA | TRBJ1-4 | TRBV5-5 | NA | CASSLEGTVEKLFF | TGTGCCAGCAGCTTGGAGGGAACGGTTGAAAAACTGTTTTTT
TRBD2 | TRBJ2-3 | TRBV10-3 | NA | CAISQMTSESSDTQYF | TGTGCCATCAGCCAGATGACTAGCGAAAGTTCAGATACGCAGTATTTT
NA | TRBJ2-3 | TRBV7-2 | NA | CASSLGLGEGTDTQYF | TGTGCCAGCAGCTTAGGCCTCGGGGAAGGCACAGATACGCAGTATTTT
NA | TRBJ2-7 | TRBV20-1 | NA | CSARGTYEQYF | TGCAGTGCTAGGGGGACCTACGAGCAGTACTTC
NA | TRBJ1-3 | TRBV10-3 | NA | CAIRQSSGNTIYF | TGTGCCATCAGACAGTCCTCTGGAAACACCATATATTTT
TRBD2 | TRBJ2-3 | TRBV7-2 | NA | CASSLAGRRLAGVANTQYF | TGTGCCAGCAGCTTAGCGGGGAGGAGGCTAGCGGGAGTAGCTAATACGCAGTATTTT
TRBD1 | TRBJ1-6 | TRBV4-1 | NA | CASSQEWTGNNSPLHF | TGCGCCAGCAGCCAAGAGTGGACAGGCAATAATTCACCCCTCCACTTT
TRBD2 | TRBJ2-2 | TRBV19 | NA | CASSTGLSPGELFF | TGTGCCAGTAGTACGGGACTATCTCCCGGGGAGCTGTTTTTT
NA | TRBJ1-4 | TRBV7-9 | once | CASSRLLQSGTNEKLFF | TGTGCCAGCAGCCGACTCCTTCAATCTGGGACTAATGAAAAACTGTTTTTT
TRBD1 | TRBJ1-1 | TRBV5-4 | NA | CASSLTGGTEAFF | TGTGCCAGCAGCCTGACAGGGGGCACTGAAGCTTTCTTT